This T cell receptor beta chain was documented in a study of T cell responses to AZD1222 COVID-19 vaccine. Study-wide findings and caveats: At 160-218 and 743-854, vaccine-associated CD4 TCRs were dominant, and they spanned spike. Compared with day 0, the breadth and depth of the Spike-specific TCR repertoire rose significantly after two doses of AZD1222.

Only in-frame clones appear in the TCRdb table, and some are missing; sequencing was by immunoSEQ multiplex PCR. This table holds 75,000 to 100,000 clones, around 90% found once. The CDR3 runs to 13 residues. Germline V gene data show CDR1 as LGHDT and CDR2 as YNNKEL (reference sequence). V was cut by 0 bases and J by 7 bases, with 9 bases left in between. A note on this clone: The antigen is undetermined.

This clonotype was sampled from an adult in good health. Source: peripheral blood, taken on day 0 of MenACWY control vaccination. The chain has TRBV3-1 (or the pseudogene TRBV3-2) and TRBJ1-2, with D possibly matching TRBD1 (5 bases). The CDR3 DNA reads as TGTGCCAGCAGCCAAGAGGGGCGAGGTGGCTACACCTTC. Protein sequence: CASSQEGRGGYTF.